This is a list of T cell receptor beta chains from one sample in a study of T-cell reconstitution after alpha-beta-depleted transplantation in children. TCRdb reprocessed the PCR reads with MiXCR, giving one entry per CDR3 protein. The sample includes a few hundred thousand distinct CDR3 sequences, roughly 27% of them seen just once. The sample here was PBMCs, taken before TCRalphabeta/CD19-depleted stem cell transplant. The origin of the receptors is a boy in the first two years of life with Wiskott-Aldrich syndrome, due to receive a stem cell transplant. CDR3s include the opening cysteine and the closing phenylalanine or tryptophan. The D gene is left open where the match is weak. Some rows mark clone size as missing; the rest say once, few, many or name a class of expanded clone.

clone size | D gene | CDR3 length | J gene | V gene | CDR3 protein | CDR3 DNA
. | . | 14 | TRBJ2-2 | TRBV2 | CASLRDILTGELFF | TGTGCCAGTCTTCGGGACATCCTCACCGGGGAGCTGTTTTTT
few | TRBD2 | 16 | TRBJ2-3 | TRBV29-1 | CSARLAGGPGADTQYF | TGCAGCGCTCGACTAGCGGGAGGGCCAGGTGCGGATACGCAGTATTTT
. | . | 15 | TRBJ1-5 | TRBV6-2/TRBV6-3 | CASSYVDRKNQPQHF | TGTGCCAGCAGTTACGTCGACAGAAAAAATCAGCCCCAGCATTTT
. | TRBD2 | 13 | TRBJ2-7 | TRBV12-3/TRBV12-4 | CASTFTGGHEQYF | TGTGCCAGCACTTTCACGGGAGGCCACGAGCAGTACTTC
. | TRBD2 | 15 | TRBJ2-1 | TRBV7-2 | CASRVTSGAYNEQFF | TGTGCCAGCAGAGTGACTAGCGGGGCTTACAATGAGCAGTTCTTC
few | . | 16 | TRBJ2-1 | TRBV5-1 | CASSLGWGARHNEQFF | TGCGCCAGCAGCCTTGGATGGGGGGCGCGTCACAATGAGCAGTTCTTC
. | . | 14 | TRBJ2-3 | TRBV28 | CASSLVGGSDTQYF | TGTGCCAGCAGTTTGGTAGGGGGGTCGGATACGCAGTATTTT
. | TRBD1 | 14 | TRBJ1-5 | TRBV12-3/TRBV12-4 | CASTRTGRNQPQHF | TGTGCCAGCACCAGGACAGGGCGGAATCAGCCCCAGCATTTT
. | TRBD2 | 16 | TRBJ2-1 | TRBV28 | CASSIGTRGPYNEQFF | TGTGCCAGCAGTATAGGGACTAGAGGTCCCTACAATGAGCAGTTCTTC
. | . | 15 | TRBJ2-2 | TRBV7-8 | CASSQQGQNTGELFF | TGTGCCAGCAGCCAGCAGGGACAGAACACCGGGGAGCTGTTTTTT
few | . | 16 | TRBJ1-1 | TRBV5-1 | CASSLVGSRMNTEAFF | TGCGCCAGCAGCTTGGTTGGGAGTCGAATGAACACTGAAGCTTTCTTT
. | . | 16 | TRBJ2-1 | TRBV5-1 | CASSFSPGPGEDEQFF | TGCGCCAGCAGCTTCTCACCCGGGCCTGGTGAGGATGAGCAGTTCTTC
. | TRBD1 | 13 | TRBJ2-4 | TRBV20-1 | CSALPGTAFIQYF | TGCAGTGCTCTCCCGGGGACAGCTTTCATTCAGTACTTC
few | . | 12 | TRBJ1-1 | TRBV12-3/TRBV12-4 | CASSLFRAEAFF | TGTGCCAGCAGTTTATTTCGTGCTGAAGCTTTCTTT
few | TRBD1 | 16 | TRBJ2-4 | TRBV5-4 | CASSLVTGGGKNIQYF | TGTGCCAGCAGCTTGGTGACAGGGGGGGGCAAAAACATTCAGTACTTC
. | . | 13 | TRBJ2-1 | TRBV9 | CASSVGVGNEHFF | .
few | TRBD1 | 17 | TRBJ1-2 | TRBV3-1 | CASSQGSAWTGIYGYTF | TGTGCCAGCAGCCAAGGCTCTGCATGGACAGGCATTTATGGCTACACCTTC
. | . | 16 | TRBJ2-3 | TRBV12-3/TRBV12-4 | CASSLWGRSPTDTQYF | TGTGCCAGCAGTTTATGGGGGCGAAGCCCCACAGATACGCAGTATTTT
. | . | 16 | TRBJ2-6 | TRBV5-1 | CASSLDIFSGANVLTF | TGCGCCAGCAGCTTGGACATTTTCTCTGGGGCCAACGTCCTGACTTTC
many | . | 13 | TRBJ1-4 | TRBV29-1 | CSVGSGKNEKLFF | TGCAGCGTTGGGTCAGGCAAAAATGAAAAACTGTTTTTT
. | TRBD1 | 16 | TRBJ1-2 | TRBV5-1 | CASSFLQGPINYGYTF | TGCGCCAGCAGCTTCTTACAGGGGCCGATTAACTATGGCTACACCTTC
few | . | 16 | TRBJ2-7 | TRBV6-5 | CASSYSSRKGTYEQYF | TGTGCCAGCAGTTACTCGAGTAGGAAGGGAACTTACGAGCAGTACTTC
few | TRBD2 | 16 | TRBJ2-7 | TRBV10-1 | CASRGDKGLLCYEQYF | TGCGCCAGCAGGGGTGATAAGGGACTACTGTGTTACGAGCAGTACTTC
many | . | 14 | TRBJ1-5 | TRBV18 | CASSPGGSNQPQHF | TGTGCCAGCTCACCCGGGGGTAGCAATCAGCCCCAGCATTTT
few | TRBD2 | 15 | TRBJ2-5 | TRBV7-6 | CASSLVRTSTETQYF | TGTGCCAGCAGCTTAGTTAGGACTAGCACGGAGACCCAGTACTTC
few | . | 16 | TRBJ1-3 | TRBV7-2 | CASSLFGKSSGNTIYF | TGTGCCAGCAGCTTATTTGGCAAGAGCTCTGGAAACACCATATATTTT
. | TRBD2 | 15 | TRBJ2-7 | TRBV5-1 | CASSLHGLAGYEQYF | TGCGCCAGCAGCTTGCATGGACTAGCGGGGTACGAGCAGTACTTC
. | . | 12 | TRBJ2-2 | TRBV28 | CASRRQTGELFF | TGTGCCAGCAGGAGGCAAACCGGGGAGCTGTTTTTT
few | . | 13 | TRBJ2-1 | TRBV14 | CASSQVRDNEQFF | TGTGCCAGCAGCCAAGTGCGGGACAATGAGCAGTTCTTC
few | TRBD2 | 13 | TRBJ2-1 | TRBV29-1 | CSVAVGGSGEQFF | TGCAGCGTTGCTGTGGGAGGGTCGGGTGAGCAGTTCTTC
. | TRBD2 | 16 | TRBJ2-5 | TRBV6-5 | CASSYSSGLAGETQYF | TGTGCCAGCAGTTACTCATCCGGACTAGCGGGAGAGACCCAGTACTTC
few | . | 11 | TRBJ2-5 | TRBV20-1 | CSAVLEETQYF | TGCAGTGCGGTGTTAGAAGAGACCCAGTACTTC
. | TRBD2 | 20 | TRBJ2-7 | TRBV5-1 | CASSLIPSVVTSGALNEQYF | TGCGCCAGCAGCTTGATCCCTTCCGTCGTGACTAGCGGGGCCTTGAACGAGCAGTACTTC
. | TRBD2 | 15 | TRBJ2-7 | TRBV5-6 | CASSLTGGASYEQYF | TGTGCCAGCAGCTTGACGGGAGGCGCCTCCTACGAGCAGTACTTC
many | TRBD2 | 13 | TRBJ2-3 | TRBV7-3 | CASSLLAGDTQYF | TGTGCCAGCAGCTTACTAGCGGGAGATACGCAGTATTTT
. | TRBD2 | 16 | TRBJ2-1 | TRBV10-1 | CASSEISGSSYNEQFF | TGCGCCAGCAGTGAGATTAGCGGGAGCTCCTACAATGAGCAGTTCTTC
. | . | 15 | TRBJ2-1 | TRBV11-2 | CASSKDFSSYNEQFF | TGTGCCAGCAGCAAGGACTTCAGCTCCTACAATGAGCAGTTCTTC
. | TRBD1 | 14 | TRBJ2-3 | TRBV5-1 | CASSIRTGQDTQYF | TGCGCCAGCAGCATCAGGACAGGGCAAGATACGCAGTATTTT
few | TRBD2 | 14 | TRBJ2-1 | TRBV20-1 | CSATGTSPYNEQFF | TGCAGTGCTACCGGGACTAGCCCTTACAATGAGCAGTTCTTC
few | . | 12 | TRBJ2-1 | TRBV7-2 | CASSRTFFEQFF | TGTGCCAGCAGCCGGACATTTTTTGAGCAGTTCTTC
few | TRBD1 | 15 | TRBJ2-7 | TRBV6-1 | CASSGGQEPPYEQYF | TGTGCCAGCAGCGGTGGACAGGAGCCCCCCTACGAGCAGTACTTC
few | . | 15 | TRBJ1-1 | TRBV12-3/TRBV12-4 | CASSLRQGRISEAFF | TGTGCCAGCAGTCTGCGTCAGGGACGAATCTCTGAAGCTTTCTTT
few | . | 13 | TRBJ2-7 | TRBV5-1 | CASSLVGHYEQYF | TGCGCCAGCAGCTTGGTGGGTCACTACGAGCAGTACTTC
. | . | 14 | TRBJ2-7 | TRBV10-3 | CAISGRAGNYEQYF | TGTGCCATCAGTGGGCGGGCGGGAAACTACGAGCAGTACTTC
. | TRBD1 | 13 | TRBJ2-7 | TRBV6-1 | CASMRAGGNEQYF | TGTGCCAGCATGAGGGCAGGGGGAAACGAGCAGTACTTC
few | . | 15 | TRBJ1-1 | TRBV12-3/TRBV12-4 | CASRLGGTLNTEAFF | TGTGCCAGCAGACTCGGAGGGACGCTTAACACTGAAGCTTTCTTT
few | TRBD1 | 14 | TRBJ1-6 | TRBV20-1 | CSAGQGVGNSPLHF | TGCAGTGCGGGACAGGGGGTAGGGAATTCACCCCTCCACTTT
few | . | 12 | TRBJ2-1 | TRBV20-1 | CSARLIQQEQFF | TGCAGTGCTAGATTGATTCAGCAGGAGCAGTTCTTC
few | TRBD2 | 16 | TRBJ2-1 | TRBV6-1 | CASSSLAGGTLLTQFF | TGTGCCAGCAGTAGCTTAGCGGGAGGGACTCTGCTAACCCAGTTCTTC